Listed here are 19 T cell receptor beta chains from one sample, sequenced in a study of T cell changes during pregnancy in multiple sclerosis. Sequencing used immunoSEQ multiplex PCR; TCRdb keeps in-frame clones, though not all of them. The table lists approximately 20,000 clones, over 70% of them singletons, with nearly 5.5% in the top ten. Source: CD8+ T cells from peripheral blood mononuclear cells, taken after pregnancy. Every receptor here comes from a female donor in good health, enrolled as a control in a pregnancy study.

The CDR3 DNA reads TGTGCCAGCAGTGAAGGGTTGAGGGAGACCCAGTACTTC. Protein: CASSEGLRETQYF. The rearrangement joins TRBV6-1 to TRBJ2-5, with D unresolved. The CDR3 covers 13 residues. Deletions cut 1 base from V and 5 bases from J, with 8 bases between. From germline, CDR1 is MNHNS and CDR2 SASEGT.

The chain couples TRBV7-8 to TRBJ2-7; D might be TRBD1 (5 bases). V dropped 4 bases and J dropped 7 bases, with 11 bases sitting between them. Germline CDR1 is SGHVS and CDR2 is FQNEAQ. The CDR3 length is 12 residues. CDR3 nucleotide sequence: TGTGCCAGCAGCTCAGAGAAGGGGGAGCAGTACTTC. Protein product: CASSSEKGEQYF. Complete variable domain (other parts from reference TRBV7-8 and TRBJ2-7): GAGVSQSPRYKVAKRGQDVALRCDPISGHVSLFWYQQALGQGPEFLTYFQNEAQLDKSGLPSDRFFAERPEGSVSTLKIQRTQQEDSAVYLCASSSEKGEQYFGPGTRLTVT.

The sample holds one count of this clone. The J gene is TRBJ1-2, the V gene TRBV29-1, with a weak D call TRBD1 (6 bases). The length of the CDR3 is 12 residues. V lost 7 bases to trimming and J lost 8 bases, with 17 bases between them. The germline V gene encodes CDR1 SQVTM and CDR2 ANQGSEA. CDR3: CSAPGGAVGYTF. In nucleotides, the CDR3 is TGCAGCGCCCCGGGGGGGGCCGTGGGCTACACCTTC. Full variable domain (rest looked up from reference TRBV29-1 and TRBJ1-2): SAVISQKPSRDICQRGTSLTIQCQVDSQVTMMFWYRQQPGQSLTLIATANQGSEATYESGFVIDKFPISRPNLTFSTLTVSNMSPEDSSIYLCSAPGGAVGYTFGSGTRLTVV.

The chain joins TRBV4-2 to TRBJ2-5; 8 bases map to TRBD2. The germline CDR1 and CDR2 sequences are LGHNA and YNFKEQ. V dropped 5 bases and J dropped 5; count of bases not matched to a gene: 10. The CDR3 is 15 residues long. The CDR3 region is CASSWRRGGPETQYF. CDR3 nucleotide sequence: TGTGCCAGCAGCTGGCGCCGGGGGGGCCCGGAGACCCAGTACTTC.

The chain has TRBV27 and TRBJ2-2; 7 bases match TRBD1. Germline-derived CDR1 and CDR2 are MNHEY and SMNVEV (reference sequence). J was trimmed by 0 bases and V by 4 bases; bases with no gene match: 5. The CDR3 runs 16 residues. Here the CDR3 DNA reads TGTGCCAGCAGTTCCCACAGGGGAACGAACACCGGGGAGCTGTTTTTT. Its protein is CASSSHRGTNTGELFF.

In its sample, this clone was seen once. The rearrangement uses TRBV7-8 and TRBJ2-2; possibly TRBD1 for D (6 bases). The CDR3 spans 16 residues. The V end lost 5 bases, the J end lost 4 bases, and 17 bases lay between the germline ends. Germline V gene sequence: CDR1 SGHVS, CDR2 FQNEAQ. CDR3 residues: CASSPNRVVGTGELFF. CDR3 nucleotides: TGTGCCAGCAGCCCGAACAGGGTGGTGGGCACCGGGGAGCTGTTTTTT.

CDR3 nucleotide sequence: TGTGCCAGCAGCACACTCCAGGGGGACTACGAGCAGTACTTC. Translating gives CASSTLQGDYEQYF. This chain uses TRBV7-9 with TRBJ2-7; 7 nucleotides line up with TRBD1. Unmatched junction bases numbered 7, after V lost 5 bases and J lost 3 bases. Germline-derived CDR1 and CDR2 are SEHNR and FQNEAQ (reference sequence). The CDR3 is 14 amino acids.

This chain uses TRBV6-4 with TRBJ1-1; the match to TRBD1 covers 8 bases. V lost 7 bases, J lost 5 bases, and 9 bases stayed unmatched. The germline V gene encodes CDR1 MRHNA and CDR2 SNTAGT. The CDR3 sequence is 14 residues long. CDR3 DNA sequence: TGTGCCAGCATTCTCGACAGGGGAAGGACTGAAGCTTTCTTT. Protein product: CASILDRGRTEAFF.

Here the CDR3 reads CASSLSVNGGEAFF. The CDR3 DNA is TGTGCCAGCAGTTTATCGGTGAACGGCGGTGAAGCTTTCTTT. J is TRBJ1-1 and V is TRBV27; D unclear. This CDR3 contains 14 residues. Per germline, CDR1 MNHEY and CDR2 SMNVEV (reference sequence). Trimming cost V 0 bases and J 7 bases, with 12 bases left between them.

The table lists this clone with a few counts. The chain joins TRBV19 to TRBJ1-2; D remains ambiguous. This CDR3 contains 14 residues. Germline CDR1 reads LNHDA; CDR2 reads SQIVND (reference sequence). The ends were cut back, 6 bases at V and 6 bases at J, with 17 bases in the middle. CDR3 in DNA: TGTGCCAGTAGGCGTTTCTCAGAGGGAAATGGCTACACCTTC. Protein sequence: CASRRFSEGNGYTF.

V is TRBV4-1 and J is TRBJ2-7, with 10 bases matching TRBD2. This CDR3 has 15 residues. V lost 3 bases to trimming and J lost 1 base; unmatched junction nucleotides: 3. The germline CDR1 and CDR2 sequences are MGHRA and YSYEKL. The CDR3 is CASSQLTSGSYEQYF. In DNA form, the CDR3 reads TGCGCCAGCAGCCAGTTGACTAGCGGGTCCTACGAGCAGTACTTC.

The genes are TRBV4-3 and TRBJ2-3; 10 bases line up with TRBD1. V was clipped by 4 bases and J by 5 bases; unmatched bases: 6. Germline-derived CDR1 and CDR2 are LGHNA and YSLEER. CDR3 length: 15 amino acids. This chain's CDR3 is CASSPRTGGVDTQYF. DNA for the CDR3: TGCGCCAGCAGCCCCCGGACAGGGGGGGTAGATACGCAGTATTTT.

This clone was counted a single time. The CDR3 region has the DNA TGCAGCGTCCCGGGACTTGAAGAGACCCAGTACTTC. It codes for CSVPGLEETQYF. The genes are TRBV29-1 and TRBJ2-5; a possible D gene is TRBD2 (6 bases). V lost 6 bases, J lost 3 bases, and 11 bases lay in between. Germline V gives CDR1 SQVTM, CDR2 ANQGSEA. The CDR3 is 12 residues long. Drawing the rest from reference TRBV29-1 and TRBJ2-5, the complete variable domain is SAVISQKPSRDICQRGTSLTIQCQVDSQVTMMFWYRQQPGQSLTLIATANQGSEATYESGFVIDKFPISRPNLTFSTLTVSNMSPEDSSIYLCSVPGLEETQYFGPGTRLLVL.

The sample holds one count of this clone. The gene calls are TRBV9 and TRBJ2-4; tentative D call: TRBD1 (6 bases). V lost 4 bases to trimming and J lost 1 base, with 15 bases between them. Germline-derived CDR1 and CDR2 are SGDLS and YYNGEE. CDR3 length: 16 residues. The CDR3 is CASSPTGRGAKNIQYF. The CDR3 DNA reads TGTGCCAGCAGCCCCACAGGGAGAGGTGCCAAAAACATTCAGTACTTC.

J is TRBJ2-7 and V is TRBV11-3; 8 nucleotides line up with TRBD1. Germline loops: CDR1 SGHNT, CDR2 YENEEA. CDR3 size: 14 residues. V lost 5 bases to trimming and J lost 2 bases; unmatched junction nucleotides: 5. CDR3 DNA: TGTGCCAGCAGCGCCCGGGACAGGCCCTACGAGCAGTACTTC. Residues: CASSARDRPYEQYF.

V is TRBV20-1 and J is TRBJ2-1; no firm D call. V was clipped by 5 bases and J by 4 bases, with 6 bases between them. Germline-derived CDR1 and CDR2 are DFQATT and SNEGSKA (reference sequence). The CDR3 consists of 11 residues. The CDR3 region is CSAPNYNEQFF. The CDR3 bases are TGCAGTGCTCCAAATTACAATGAGCAGTTCTTC.

This chain uses TRBV9 with TRBJ2-5, with D perhaps matching TRBD2 (6 bases). The CDR3 consists of 16 residues. Deletions cut 0 bases from V and 1 base from J, with 13 bases between. From germline, CDR1 is SGDLS and CDR2 YYNGEE. CDR3 amino acids: CASSVGRGIPQETQYF. CDR3 bases: TGTGCCAGCAGCGTAGGTCGCGGGATCCCCCAAGAGACCCAGTACTTC.

V is TRBV27 and J is TRBJ2-1; weak D call: TRBD2 (5 bases). Trimming removed 2 bases from V and 8 bases from J, with 16 bases in between. This CDR3 comprises 15 residues. CDR1 and CDR2 (germline): MNHEY, SMNVEV (reference sequence). Here the CDR3 DNA reads TGTGCCAGCAGTTTAGGAGGACCAGCAATCCATGAGCAGTTCTTC. Residues: CASSLGGPAIHEQFF.

This clone is a singleton in its sample. V and J are TRBV30 and TRBJ2-5; possible D gene TRBD2, 5 bases. Trimming removed 2 bases at V and 5 bases at J, with 18 bases between. Per germline, CDR1 GTSNPN and CDR2 SVGIG (reference sequence). The CDR3 loop spans 15 amino acids. CDR3 bases: TGTGCCTGGAGTTCTCTCCGAGGACGAGGGGAGACCCAGTACTTC. It specifies CAWSSLRGRGETQYF.